This TCR beta chain was identified in a study of blood T cell repertoires in COVID-19. Study details: Samples taken during acute and convalescent COVID-19 were collected in the United States, Italy and Spain. From T cells, B-cell-depleted T cells, or PBMCs came the material, which was cDNA or gDNA.

The J segment lost 4 bases and the V segment lost 5 bases, leaving 6 bases of the junction unmatched. CDR1 is SNHLY, CDR2 FYNNEI, per germline. The CDR3 consists of 14 residues. Per the study methods: Quantification of nucleated cells was approximated via reference gene primer amplification. Measured with immunoSEQ multiplex PCR; TCRdb has only the in-frame clones, and not every one. From that table come the V and J calls and clone size; the DNA was used to work out D and trimming. The data hold 150,000 or so clones, with about 80% observed a single time. Sequences were obtained from peripheral blood. This clonotype was obtained from a woman older than 75 with acute or convalescent COVID-19. The chain combines TRBV2 with TRBJ1-2, with 8 bases aligning to TRBD1. The CDR3 is CASSSLGTGYGYTF. DNA for the CDR3: TGTGCCAGCAGTTCCTTGGGGACAGGCTATGGCTACACCTTC. Full variable domain (outside the CDR3, taken from reference TRBV2 and TRBJ1-2): EPEVTQTPSHQVTQMGQEVILRCVPISNHLYFYWYRQILGQKVEFLVSFYNNEISEKSEIFDDQFSVERPDGSNFTLKIRSTKLEDSAMYFCASSSLGTGYGYTFGSGTRLTVV.